The next 5 T cell receptor beta chains were all read from a single sample in a study of cytotoxic CD8 clonotypes in ibrutinib-treated CLL. Generated by immunoSEQ multiplex PCR, the TCRdb table keeps only in-frame clones and is missing some. This sample has thousands of clones, with 60% to 80% found just once. The sample here was PBMCs, taken before ibrutinib treatment. These receptor sequences come from a human donor with chronic lymphocytic leukemia.

The chain employs TRBV18 and TRBJ1-6; unclear D gene. Germline loops: CDR1 KGHSH, CDR2 LQKENI. Trimming cost V 2 bases and J 9 bases, with 11 bases left between them. The length of the CDR3 is 14 residues. For the CDR3, the DNA is TGTGCCAGCTCACCAAGGGCAGAATCTTCACCCCTCCACTTT. Encoded protein: CASSPRAESSPLHF.

This clone has just a few counts. This chain connects TRBV5-1 to TRBJ1-1; D ambiguous. The CDR3 totals 17 residues. In germline, CDR1 is SGHRS, CDR2 YFSETQ. Trimming left V 0 bases short and J 0 bases short, with 15 bases between. CDR3 in DNA: TGCGCCAGCAGCTTGGCCAAGGGCAGTTACTTGAACACTGAAGCTTTCTTT. Encoded protein: CASSLAKGSYLNTEAFF.

V gene TRBV19 combines with J gene TRBJ2-2; 8 bases are a match to TRBD2. CDR3 length equals 16 residues. With 6 bases clipped from V and 2 bases from J, the junction kept 8 bases outside the gene matches. The germline V gene has CDR1 LNHDA and CDR2 SQIVND (reference sequence). This CDR3 is CASRHISGTNTGELFF. The CDR3 DNA reads TGTGCCAGTAGACACATTAGCGGGACCAACACCGGGGAGCTGTTTTTT. Full variable domain (remainder filled in from reference TRBV19 and TRBJ2-2): DGGITQSPKYLFRKEGQNVTLSCEQNLNHDAMYWYRQDPGQGLRLIYYSQIVNDFQKGDIAEGYSVSREKKESFPLTVTSAQKNPTAFYLCASRHISGTNTGELFFGEGSRLTVL.

The chain has TRBV20-1 and TRBJ1-2, with no clear D. Between the trimmed V and J ends, which lost 0 bases and 8 bases, there was a span of 4 bases. The V gene's germline CDR1 is DFQATT and CDR2 SNEGSKA (reference sequence). The length of the CDR3 is 10 residues. The CDR3 region is CSARDGGYTF. In DNA, the CDR3 is TGCAGTGCTAGAGACGGAGGCTACACCTTC.

V gene TRBV5-4 combines with J gene TRBJ1-6; D gene unclear. CDR3 size: 15 residues. The germline V gene has CDR1 SGHNT and CDR2 YYREEE (reference sequence). V gave up 5 bases and J gave up 8 bases, with 17 bases separating them. As DNA, the CDR3 is TGTGCCAGCAGTGTAAACTTGGGTGTTTATTCACCCCTCCACTTT. Residues: CASSVNLGVYSPLHF.